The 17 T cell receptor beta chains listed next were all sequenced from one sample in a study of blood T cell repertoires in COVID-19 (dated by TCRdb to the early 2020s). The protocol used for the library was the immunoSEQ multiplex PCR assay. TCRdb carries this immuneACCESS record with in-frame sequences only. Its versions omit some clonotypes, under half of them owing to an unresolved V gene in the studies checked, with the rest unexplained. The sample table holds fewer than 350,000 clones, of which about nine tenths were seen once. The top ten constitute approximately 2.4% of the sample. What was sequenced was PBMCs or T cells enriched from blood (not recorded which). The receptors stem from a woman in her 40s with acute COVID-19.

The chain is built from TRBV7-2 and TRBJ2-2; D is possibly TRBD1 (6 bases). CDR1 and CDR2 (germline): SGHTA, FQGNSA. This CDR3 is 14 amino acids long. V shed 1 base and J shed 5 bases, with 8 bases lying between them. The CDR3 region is CASSLVQGTGELFF. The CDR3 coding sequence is TGTGCCAGCAGCTTAGTTCAGGGGACCGGGGAGCTGTTTTTT.

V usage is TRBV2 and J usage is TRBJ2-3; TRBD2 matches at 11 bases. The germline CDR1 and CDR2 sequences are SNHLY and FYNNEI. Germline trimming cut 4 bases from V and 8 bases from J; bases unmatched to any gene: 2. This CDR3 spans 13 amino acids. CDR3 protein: CASSAGLAVTQYF. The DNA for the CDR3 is TGTGCCAGCAGTGCGGGACTAGCGGTTACGCAGTATTTT.

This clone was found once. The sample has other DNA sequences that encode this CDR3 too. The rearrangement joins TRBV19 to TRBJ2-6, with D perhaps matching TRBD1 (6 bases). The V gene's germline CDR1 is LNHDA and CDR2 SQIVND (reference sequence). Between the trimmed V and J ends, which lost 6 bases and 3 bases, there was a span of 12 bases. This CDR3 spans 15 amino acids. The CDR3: CASRRQVYGANVLTF. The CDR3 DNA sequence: TGTGCCAGTAGAAGACAGGTTTATGGGGCCAACGTCCTGACTTTC.

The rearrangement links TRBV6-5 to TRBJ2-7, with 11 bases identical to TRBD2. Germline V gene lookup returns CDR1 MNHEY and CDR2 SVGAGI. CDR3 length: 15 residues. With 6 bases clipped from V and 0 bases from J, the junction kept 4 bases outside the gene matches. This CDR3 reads CASREGLAVSYEQYF. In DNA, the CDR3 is TGTGCCAGCAGGGAGGGACTAGCGGTCTCCTACGAGCAGTACTTC.

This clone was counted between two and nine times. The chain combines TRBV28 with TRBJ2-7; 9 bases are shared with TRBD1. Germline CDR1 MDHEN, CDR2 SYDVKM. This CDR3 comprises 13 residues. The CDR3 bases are TGTGCTTCCGGGGGGACAGGGTACTACGAGCAGTACTTC. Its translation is CASGGTGYYEQYF.

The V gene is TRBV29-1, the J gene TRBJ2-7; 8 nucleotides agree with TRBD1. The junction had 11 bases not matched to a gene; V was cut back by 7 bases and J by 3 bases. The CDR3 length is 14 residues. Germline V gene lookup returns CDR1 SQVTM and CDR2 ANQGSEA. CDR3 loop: CSASSTGVGYEQYF. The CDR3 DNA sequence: TGCAGCGCAAGTTCGACAGGGGTGGGCTACGAGCAGTACTTC.

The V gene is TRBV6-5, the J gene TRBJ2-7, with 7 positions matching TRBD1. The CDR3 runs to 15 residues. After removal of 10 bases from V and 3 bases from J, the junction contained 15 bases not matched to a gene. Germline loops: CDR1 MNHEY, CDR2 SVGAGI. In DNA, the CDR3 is TGTGCCACCATCCTCGACAGGGTAAACGTCTACGAGCAGTACTTC. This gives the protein CATILDRVNVYEQYF.

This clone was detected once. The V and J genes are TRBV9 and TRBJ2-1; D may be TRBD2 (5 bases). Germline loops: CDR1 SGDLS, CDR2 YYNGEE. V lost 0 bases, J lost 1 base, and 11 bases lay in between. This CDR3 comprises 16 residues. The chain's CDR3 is CASSVDEAGSYNEQFF. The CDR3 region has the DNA TGTGCCAGCAGCGTAGACGAGGCGGGTTCCTACAATGAGCAGTTCTTC.

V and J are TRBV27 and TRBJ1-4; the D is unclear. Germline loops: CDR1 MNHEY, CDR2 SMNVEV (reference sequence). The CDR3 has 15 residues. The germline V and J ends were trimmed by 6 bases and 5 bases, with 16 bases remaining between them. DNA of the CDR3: TGTGCCAGCAGGCCCTACCGGGAGTCGAATGAAAAACTGTTTTTT. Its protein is CASRPYRESNEKLFF. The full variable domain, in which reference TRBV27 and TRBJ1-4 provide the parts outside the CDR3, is EAQVTQNPRYLITVTGKKLTVTCSQNMNHEYMSWYRQDPGLGLRQIYYSMNVEVTDKGDVPEGYKVSRKEKRNFPLILESPSPNQTSLYFCASRPYRESNEKLFFGSGTQLSVL.

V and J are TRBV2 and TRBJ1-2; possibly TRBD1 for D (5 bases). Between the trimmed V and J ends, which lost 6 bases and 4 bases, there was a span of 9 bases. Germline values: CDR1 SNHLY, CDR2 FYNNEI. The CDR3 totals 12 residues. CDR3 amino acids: CASRGPGYGYTF. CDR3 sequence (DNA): TGTGCCAGCAGGGGGCCAGGCTATGGCTACACCTTC.

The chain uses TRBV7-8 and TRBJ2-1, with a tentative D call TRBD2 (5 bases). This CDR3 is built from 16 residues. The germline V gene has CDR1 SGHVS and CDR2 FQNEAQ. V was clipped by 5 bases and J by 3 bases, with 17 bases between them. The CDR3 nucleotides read TGTGCCAGCAGCCCACCTCCAGGACTTCGCTACAATGAGCAGTTCTTC. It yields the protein CASSPPPGLRYNEQFF.

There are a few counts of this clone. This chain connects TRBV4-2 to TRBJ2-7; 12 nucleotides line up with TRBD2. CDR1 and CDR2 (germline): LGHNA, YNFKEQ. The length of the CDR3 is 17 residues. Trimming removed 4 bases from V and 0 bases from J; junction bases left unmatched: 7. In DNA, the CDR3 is TGTGCCAGCAGCCGGGACCTAGCGGGAGGGCCCTCCTACGAGCAGTACTTC. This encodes CASSRDLAGGPSYEQYF.

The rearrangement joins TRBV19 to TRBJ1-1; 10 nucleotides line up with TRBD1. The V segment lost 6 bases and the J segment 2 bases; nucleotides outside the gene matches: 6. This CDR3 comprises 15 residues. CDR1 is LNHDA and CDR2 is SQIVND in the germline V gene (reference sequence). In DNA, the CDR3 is TGTGCCAGTAGGAAAGGGGACAGGGGAAACACTGAAGCTTTCTTT. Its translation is CASRKGDRGNTEAFF.

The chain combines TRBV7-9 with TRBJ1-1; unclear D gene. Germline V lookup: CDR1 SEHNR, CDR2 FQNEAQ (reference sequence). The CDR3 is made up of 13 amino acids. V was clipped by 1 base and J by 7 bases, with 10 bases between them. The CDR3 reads CASSLGGGSEAFF. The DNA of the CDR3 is TGTGCCAGCAGCTTAGGAGGAGGGAGTGAAGCTTTCTTT.

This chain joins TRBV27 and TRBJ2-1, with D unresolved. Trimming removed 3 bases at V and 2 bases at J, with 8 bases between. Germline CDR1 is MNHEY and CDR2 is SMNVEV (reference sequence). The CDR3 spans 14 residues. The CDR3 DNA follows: TGTGCCAGCAGTTTTGCGGAAACCTACAATGAGCAGTTCTTC. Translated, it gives CASSFAETYNEQFF.

In DNA, the CDR3 is TGTGCCAGCAGCCCCAAGGCCTGGTCTAGCTATGGCTACACCTTC. Translated: CASSPKAWSSYGYTF. The V gene is TRBV5-8, the J gene TRBJ1-2; D call uncertain. The germline V gene has CDR1 SGHTS and CDR2 YDEGEE. Trimming left V 4 bases short and J 4 bases short, with 17 bases between. This CDR3 region has 15 residues.

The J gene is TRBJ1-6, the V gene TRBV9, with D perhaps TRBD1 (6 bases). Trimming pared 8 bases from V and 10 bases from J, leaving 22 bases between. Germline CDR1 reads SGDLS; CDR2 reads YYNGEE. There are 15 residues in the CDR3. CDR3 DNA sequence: TGTGCCAGTAGTTCCGGGGACATTCTTAAGTCACCCCTCCACTTT. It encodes CASSSGDILKSPLHF.